The 21 T cell receptor beta chains presented below share a single source sample, sequenced in a study of blood T cell repertoires in COVID-19. Profiled with immunoSEQ multiplex PCR; TCRdb holds only in-frame clones, not every one. The repertoire holds fewer than 110,000 clones, approximately 87% seen once, with roughly 12% in the top ten. Sequences were obtained from peripheral blood. Every receptor here comes from a woman in her twenties or thirties with acute or convalescent COVID-19.

The table lists this clone with a few counts. The chain is built from TRBV24-1 and TRBJ2-2; a possible D gene is TRBD1 (6 bases). The CDR3 length is 14 residues. Germline V lookup: CDR1 KGHDR, CDR2 SFDVKD. The V and J ends lost 6 bases and 4 bases respectively, with 11 bases between them. CDR3 loop: CATSRSGATGELFF. For the CDR3, the DNA is TGTGCCACCAGTCGGTCAGGGGCCACCGGGGAGCTGTTTTTT.

The chain combines TRBV28 with TRBJ2-5, with a tentative D call TRBD2 (6 bases). Germline CDR1 is MDHEN and CDR2 is SYDVKM. The CDR3 is made up of 13 amino acids. This CDR3 is CASVGGYQETQYF. In nucleotides, the CDR3 is TGTGCTTCGGTCGGGGGTTACCAAGAGACCCAGTACTTC. The entire variable domain, with the rest obtained from reference TRBV28 and TRBJ2-5, is as follows: DVKVTQSSRYLVKRTGEKVFLECVQDMDHENMFWYRQDPGLGLRLIYFSYDVKMKEKGDIPEGYSVSREKKERFSLILESASTNQTSMYLCASVGGYQETQYFGPGTRLLVL.

This sequence joins TRBV15 and TRBJ2-7; 8 nucleotides line up with TRBD2. V dropped 2 bases and J dropped 2; count of bases not matched to a gene: 5. This CDR3 spans 15 amino acids. Germline V lookup: CDR1 LNHNV, CDR2 YYDKDF (reference sequence). The DNA for the CDR3 is TGTGCCACCAGCAGAAGGAACGGGGGGGCCTACGAGCAGTACTTC. Translated: CATSRRNGGAYEQYF. Complete variable domain (other parts from reference TRBV15 and TRBJ2-7): DAMVIQNPRYQVTQFGKPVTLSCSQTLNHNVMYWYQQKSSQAPKLLFHYYDKDFNNEADTPDNFQSRRPNTSFCFLDIRSPGLGDTAMYLCATSRRNGGAYEQYFGPGTRLTVT.

This clone was counted a few times. This chain's CDR3 is CASSEIGQGHGYTF. DNA of the CDR3: TGTGCCAGCAGTGAAATCGGACAGGGGCATGGCTACACCTTC. The chain employs TRBV9 and TRBJ1-2, with 9 nucleotides matching TRBD1. From germline, CDR1 is SGDLS and CDR2 YYNGEE. This CDR3 is built from 14 residues. Losses at the gene ends were 5 bases for V and 6 bases for J; bases not matched to a gene: 8.

The V call is TRBV6-5, the J call TRBJ2-7, with a tentative D call TRBD2 (5 bases). Germline loops: CDR1 MNHEY, CDR2 SVGAGI. The CDR3 has 13 residues. Trimming took off 6 bases at V and 6 bases at J, with 15 bases between the two ends. The CDR3 region has the DNA TGTGCCAGCAGGAGGCCGGACTGGGGCGAGCAGTACTTC. It specifies CASRRPDWGEQYF.

CDR3 nucleotide sequence: TGTGCCAGCAGCTTGGGGCGGGGACTGGGGAATTCACCCCTCCACTTT. Translating it yields CASSLGRGLGNSPLHF. The chain has TRBV7-2 and TRBJ1-6, with D possibly being TRBD1 (5 bases). Trimming shortened V by 3 bases and J by 7 bases, and 16 bases separated the two germline ends. Germline loops: CDR1 SGHTA, CDR2 FQGNSA. This CDR3 spans 16 amino acids.

The V gene is TRBV5-6, the J gene TRBJ2-7; weak D call: TRBD2 (5 bases). The germline V and J ends were trimmed by 7 bases and 5 bases, with 13 bases remaining between them. Germline CDR1 and CDR2: SGHDT and YYEEEE. The CDR3 covers 12 residues. The CDR3 sequence is CASGQRVHEQYF. The CDR3 DNA follows: TGTGCCAGCGGCCAGAGGGTCCACGAGCAGTACTTC.

The CDR3 is CSVEDTSNYGYTF. The CDR3 bases are TGCAGCGTTGAGGACACATCCAACTATGGCTACACCTTC. The chain is built from TRBV29-1 and TRBJ1-2, with D possibly being TRBD1 (5 bases). Germline CDR1 SQVTM, CDR2 ANQGSEA. Trimming pared 3 bases from V and 2 bases from J, leaving 10 bases between. The length of the CDR3 is 13 residues.

About this clone itself: One end of the junction does not line up with germline, which may come from a read error. This specimen includes other DNA sequences encoding the same CDR3. The chain couples TRBV14 to TRBJ1-1, with 7 bases that match TRBD1. CDR1 is SGHDN and CDR2 is FVKESK in the germline V gene. The CDR3 extends over 17 amino acids. CDR3 sequence reads: CASSQLKIGTENTEAFF. In DNA, the CDR3 is TGTGCCAGCAGCCAATTGAAGATTGGGACAGAGAACACTGAGGCTTTCTTT.

The chain joins TRBV5-4 to TRBJ1-6; D unresolved. V lost 0 bases to trimming and J lost 3 bases, with 4 bases between them. The CDR3 has 14 amino acids. CDR1 and CDR2 (germline): SGHNT, YYREEE (reference sequence). This CDR3 is CASSLDSYNSPLHF. The DNA for the CDR3 is TGTGCCAGCAGCTTGGACAGCTATAATTCACCCCTCCACTTT.

The V call is TRBV9, the J call TRBJ2-5; 7 positions match TRBD1. The germline gives CDR1 SGDLS, CDR2 YYNGEE. Losses at the gene ends were 0 bases for V and 5 bases for J; bases not matched to a gene: 4. The CDR3 loop spans 14 amino acids. The CDR3 DNA follows: TGTGCCAGCAGCGTAGGGACAGGTTTGGAGACCCAGTACTTC. Translated: CASSVGTGLETQYF.

The gene calls are TRBV12-3 or TRBV12-4 and TRBJ1-1; D is perhaps TRBD1 (5 bases). The CDR3 length is 13 residues. The germline V and J ends were trimmed by 0 bases and 10 bases, with 12 bases remaining between them. The CDR3 region has the DNA TGTGCCAGCAGTTTAGCGGGCCCAGGGCGAGCTTTCTTT. It specifies CASSLAGPGRAFF.

The chain recombines TRBV5-6 with TRBJ1-6; D unresolved. This CDR3 spans 15 amino acids. Germline CDR1 and CDR2: SGHDT and YYEEEE. Trimming stripped 1 base from V and 3 bases from J, with 8 bases between. CDR3 nucleotide sequence: TGTGCCAGCAGCTTGAGGCGGGACTATAATTCACCCCTCCACTTT. Amino acids: CASSLRRDYNSPLHF.

This clone was observed a few times. The chain recombines TRBV12-5 with TRBJ1-2; D gene unclear. Germline-derived CDR1 and CDR2 are LGHNT and FRNRAP. Trimming took off 6 bases at V and 4 bases at J, with 12 bases between the two ends. The CDR3 extends over 13 amino acids. CDR3 in DNA: TGTGCTAGTGGCCCCGACATCCGCTATGGCTACACCTTC. Its protein is CASGPDIRYGYTF. Variable domain in full (rest from reference TRBV12-5 and TRBJ1-2): DARVTQTPRHKVTEMGQEVTMRCQPILGHNTVFWYRQTMMQGLELLAYFRNRAPLDDSGMPKDRFSAEMPDATLATLKIQPSEPRDSAVYFCASGPDIRYGYTFGSGTRLTVV.

This chain joins TRBV27 and TRBJ2-7, with 7 bases fitting TRBD2. The germline gives CDR1 MNHEY, CDR2 SMNVEV (reference sequence). CDR3 length: 14 amino acids. V lost 5 bases and J lost 3; bases outside the gene matches: 7. The CDR3 protein is CASSPRLAFYEQYF. The DNA for the CDR3 is TGTGCCAGCAGTCCTAGACTAGCATTCTACGAGCAGTACTTC.

CDR3 residues: CASSLGALYEQYF. The CDR3 coding sequence is TGTGCCAGCAGTTTGGGGGCTCTCTACGAGCAGTACTTC. V usage is TRBV12-3 or TRBV12-4 and J usage is TRBJ2-7, with D possibly matching TRBD1 (6 bases). The CDR3 is made up of 13 amino acids. Trimming removed 3 bases at V and 3 bases at J, with 9 bases between.

The chain employs TRBV28 and TRBJ2-2, with TRBD2 matching 8 bases. This CDR3 has 17 residues. Losses at the gene ends were 5 bases for V and 3 bases for J; bases not matched to a gene: 11. The germline V gene has CDR1 MDHEN and CDR2 SYDVKM. The CDR3 loop reads CASSATWSGGHTGELFF. CDR3 nucleotide sequence: TGTGCCAGCAGTGCCACGTGGAGCGGGGGCCACACCGGGGAGCTGTTTTTT.

In DNA form, the CDR3 reads TGTGCCAGCAGTTTCCGGGGTTCACCCCTCCACTTT. Protein sequence: CASSFRGSPLHF. J is TRBJ1-6 and V is TRBV28; D ambiguous. The V end was cut by 3 bases, the J end by 9 bases, with 6 bases between. Germline CDR1 and CDR2: MDHEN and SYDVKM. This CDR3 is 12 amino acids long.

This clone came up a few times. The chain uses TRBV19 and TRBJ1-2; D may be TRBD1 (5 bases). The V gene's germline CDR1 is LNHDA and CDR2 SQIVND (reference sequence). The V end was cut by 4 bases, the J end by 4 bases, with 16 bases between. This CDR3 has 15 residues. Here the CDR3 DNA reads TGTGCCAGTAGTAGATCGGACGGGGGGATCTATGGCTACACCTTC. As protein: CASSRSDGGIYGYTF.

The rearrangement joins TRBV7-7 to TRBJ1-3; TRBD1 matches 7 bases. Unmatched junction bases numbered 7, after V lost 5 bases and J lost 3 bases. The CDR3 extends over 15 amino acids. The V gene's germline CDR1 is SSHAT and CDR2 FNYEAQ (reference sequence). The CDR3, as DNA: TGTGCCAGCAGCCCAGGACAGGAGATTGGAAACACCATATATTTT. Its translation is CASSPGQEIGNTIYF.

V is TRBV7-9 and J is TRBJ2-1; 13 bases are a match to TRBD2. In germline, CDR1 is SEHNR, CDR2 FQNEAQ (reference sequence). Germline trimming cut 3 bases from V and 5 bases from J; bases unmatched to any gene: 7. There are 17 residues in the CDR3. The CDR3 spells CASSFTSGGARDNEQFF. DNA of the CDR3: TGTGCCAGCAGCTTTACTAGCGGGGGGGCCAGGGACAATGAGCAGTTCTTC.